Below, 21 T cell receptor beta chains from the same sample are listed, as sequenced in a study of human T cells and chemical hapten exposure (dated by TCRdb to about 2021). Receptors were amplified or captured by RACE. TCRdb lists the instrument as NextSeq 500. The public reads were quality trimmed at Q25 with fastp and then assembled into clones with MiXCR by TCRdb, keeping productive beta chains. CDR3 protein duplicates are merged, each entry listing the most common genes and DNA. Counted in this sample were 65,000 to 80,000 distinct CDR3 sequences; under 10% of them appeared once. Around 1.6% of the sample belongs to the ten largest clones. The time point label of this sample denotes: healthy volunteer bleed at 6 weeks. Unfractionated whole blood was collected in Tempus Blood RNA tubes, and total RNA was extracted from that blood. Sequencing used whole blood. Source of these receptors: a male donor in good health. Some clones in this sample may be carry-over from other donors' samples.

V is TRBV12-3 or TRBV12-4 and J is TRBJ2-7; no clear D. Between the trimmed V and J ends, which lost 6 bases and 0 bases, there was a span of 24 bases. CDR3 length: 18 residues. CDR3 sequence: CASSFSVRFDKSSYEQYF. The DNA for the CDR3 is TGTGCCAGCAGCTTTTCGGTCCGGTTCGACAAGAGCTCCTACGAGCAGTACTTC.

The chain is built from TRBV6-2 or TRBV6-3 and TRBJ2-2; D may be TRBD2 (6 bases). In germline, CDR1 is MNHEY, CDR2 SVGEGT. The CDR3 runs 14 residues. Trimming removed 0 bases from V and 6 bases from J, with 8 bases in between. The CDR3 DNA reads TGTGCCAGCAGTTACTCGGGGGGTCCCGGGGAGCTGTTTTTT. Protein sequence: CASSYSGGPGELFF.

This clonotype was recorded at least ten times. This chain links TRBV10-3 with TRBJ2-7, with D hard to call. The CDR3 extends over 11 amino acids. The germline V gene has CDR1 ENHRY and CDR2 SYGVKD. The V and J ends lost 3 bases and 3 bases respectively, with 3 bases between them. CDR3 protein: CAISDSYEQYF. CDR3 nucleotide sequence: TGTGCCATCAGTGACAGCTACGAGCAGTACTTC.

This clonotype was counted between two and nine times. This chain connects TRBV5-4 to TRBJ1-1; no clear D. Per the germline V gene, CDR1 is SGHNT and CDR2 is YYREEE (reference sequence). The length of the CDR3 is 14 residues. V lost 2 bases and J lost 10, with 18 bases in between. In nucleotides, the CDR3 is TGTGCCAGCAGCTTAAGTTCGCAGGCAGAGCGAGCTTTCTTT. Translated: CASSLSSQAERAFF.

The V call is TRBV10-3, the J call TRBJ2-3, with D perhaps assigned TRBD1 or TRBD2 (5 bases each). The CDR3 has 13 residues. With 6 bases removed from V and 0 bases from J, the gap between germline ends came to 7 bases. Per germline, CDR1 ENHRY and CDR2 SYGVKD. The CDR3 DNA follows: TGTGCCATCAGCAGGGACAGCACAGATACGCAGTATTTT. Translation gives CAISRDSTDTQYF.

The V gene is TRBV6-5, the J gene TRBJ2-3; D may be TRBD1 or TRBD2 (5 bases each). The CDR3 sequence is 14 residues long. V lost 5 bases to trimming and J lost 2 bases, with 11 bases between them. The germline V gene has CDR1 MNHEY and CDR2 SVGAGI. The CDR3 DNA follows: TGTGCCAGCAGTCCCGGGACCTTCACAGATACGCAGTATTTT. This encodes CASSPGTFTDTQYF.

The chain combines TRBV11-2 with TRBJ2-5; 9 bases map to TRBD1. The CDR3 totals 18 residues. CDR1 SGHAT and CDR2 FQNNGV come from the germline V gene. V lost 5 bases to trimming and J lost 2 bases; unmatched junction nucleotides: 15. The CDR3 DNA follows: TGTGCCAGCAGCCAACTGAGGTCCGGGACAGGGAGACAAGAGACCCAGTACTTC. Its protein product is CASSQLRSGTGRQETQYF.

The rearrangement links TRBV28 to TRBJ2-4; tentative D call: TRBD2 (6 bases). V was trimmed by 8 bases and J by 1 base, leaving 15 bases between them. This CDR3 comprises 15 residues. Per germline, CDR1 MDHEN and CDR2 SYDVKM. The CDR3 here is CASLNGGAAKNIQYF. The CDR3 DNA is TGTGCCAGCTTAAACGGAGGGGCGGCCAAAAACATTCAGTACTTC.

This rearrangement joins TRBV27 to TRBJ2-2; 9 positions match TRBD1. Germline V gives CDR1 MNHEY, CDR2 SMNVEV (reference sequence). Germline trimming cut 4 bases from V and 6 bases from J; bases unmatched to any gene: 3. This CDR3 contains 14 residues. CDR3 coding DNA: TGTGCCAGCAGTTGGGGGACAGGGCCCGGGGAGCTGTTTTTT. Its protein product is CASSWGTGPGELFF.

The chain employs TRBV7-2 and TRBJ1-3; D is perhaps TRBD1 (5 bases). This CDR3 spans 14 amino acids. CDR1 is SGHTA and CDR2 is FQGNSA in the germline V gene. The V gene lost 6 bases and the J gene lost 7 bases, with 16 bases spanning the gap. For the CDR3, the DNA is TGTGCCAGCAGATTAAACAATCAGGGTAACACCATATATTTT. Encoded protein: CASRLNNQGNTIYF.

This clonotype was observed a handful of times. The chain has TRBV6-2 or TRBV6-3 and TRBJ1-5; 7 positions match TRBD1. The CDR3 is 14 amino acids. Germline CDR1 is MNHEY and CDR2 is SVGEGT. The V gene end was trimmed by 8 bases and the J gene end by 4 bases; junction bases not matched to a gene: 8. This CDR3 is CASANDRVNQPQHF. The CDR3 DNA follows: TGTGCCAGCGCGAACGACAGGGTTAATCAGCCCCAGCATTTT.

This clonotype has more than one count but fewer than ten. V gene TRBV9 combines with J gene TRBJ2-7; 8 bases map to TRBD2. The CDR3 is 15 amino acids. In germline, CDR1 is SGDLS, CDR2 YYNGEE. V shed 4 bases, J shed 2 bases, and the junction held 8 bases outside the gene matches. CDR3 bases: TGTGCCAGCAGCCGCGGGGGGACGGGGACCTACGAGCAGTACTTC. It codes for CASSRGGTGTYEQYF.

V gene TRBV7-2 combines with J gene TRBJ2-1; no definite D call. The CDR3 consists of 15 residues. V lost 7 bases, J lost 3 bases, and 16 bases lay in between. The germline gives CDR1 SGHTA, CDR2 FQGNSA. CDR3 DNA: TGTGCCAGCAACAAACTCCAGACTGTCTACAATGAGCAGTTCTTC. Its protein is CASNKLQTVYNEQFF.

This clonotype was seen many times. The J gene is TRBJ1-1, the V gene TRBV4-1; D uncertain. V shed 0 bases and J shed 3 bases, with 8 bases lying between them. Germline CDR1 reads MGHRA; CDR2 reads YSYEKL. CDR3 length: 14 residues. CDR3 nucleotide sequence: TGCGCCAGCAGCCAAGATGACGGATACACTGAAGCTTTCTTT. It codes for CASSQDDGYTEAFF.

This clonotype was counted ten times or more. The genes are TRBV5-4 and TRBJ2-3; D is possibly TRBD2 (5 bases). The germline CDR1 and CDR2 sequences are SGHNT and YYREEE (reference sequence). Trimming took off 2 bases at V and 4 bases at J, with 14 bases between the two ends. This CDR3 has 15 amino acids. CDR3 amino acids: CASSFARGGADTQYF. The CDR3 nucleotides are TGTGCCAGCAGCTTCGCCCGGGGTGGCGCAGATACGCAGTATTTT.

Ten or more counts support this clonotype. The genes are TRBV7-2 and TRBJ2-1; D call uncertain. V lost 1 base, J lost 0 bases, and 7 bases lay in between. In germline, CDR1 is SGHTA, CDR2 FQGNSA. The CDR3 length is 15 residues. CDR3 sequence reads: CASSLDSISYNEQFF. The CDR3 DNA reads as TGTGCCAGCAGCTTAGACAGCATCTCCTACAATGAGCAGTTCTTC.

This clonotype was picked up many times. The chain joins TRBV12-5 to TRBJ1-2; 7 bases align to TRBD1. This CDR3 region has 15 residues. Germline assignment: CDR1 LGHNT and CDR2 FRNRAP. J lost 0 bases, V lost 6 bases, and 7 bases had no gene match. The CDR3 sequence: CASGRQGGANYGYTF. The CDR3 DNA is TGTGCTAGTGGACGCCAGGGGGGAGCTAACTATGGCTACACCTTC.

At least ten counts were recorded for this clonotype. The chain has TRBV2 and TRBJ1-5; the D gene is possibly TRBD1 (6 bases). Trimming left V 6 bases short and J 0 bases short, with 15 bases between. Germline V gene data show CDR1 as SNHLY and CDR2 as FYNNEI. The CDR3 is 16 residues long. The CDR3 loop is CASRLSGTYSNQPQHF. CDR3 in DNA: TGTGCCAGCAGACTCTCCGGGACATATAGCAATCAGCCCCAGCATTTT.

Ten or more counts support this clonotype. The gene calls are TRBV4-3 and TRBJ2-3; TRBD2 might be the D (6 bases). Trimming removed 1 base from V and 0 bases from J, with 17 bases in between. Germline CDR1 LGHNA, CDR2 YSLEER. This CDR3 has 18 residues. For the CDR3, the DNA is TGCGCCAGCAGCCAAGTTCTAGTAGGCGGGGTGAGCACAGATACGCAGTATTTT. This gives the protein CASSQVLVGGVSTDTQYF.

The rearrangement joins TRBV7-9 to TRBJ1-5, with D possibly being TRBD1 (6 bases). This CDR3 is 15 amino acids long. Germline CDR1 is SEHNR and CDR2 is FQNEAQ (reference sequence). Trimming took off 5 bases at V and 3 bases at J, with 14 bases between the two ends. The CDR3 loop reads CASSTEQGFNQPQHF. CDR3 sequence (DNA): TGTGCCAGCAGCACCGAACAGGGATTCAATCAGCCCCAGCATTTT.

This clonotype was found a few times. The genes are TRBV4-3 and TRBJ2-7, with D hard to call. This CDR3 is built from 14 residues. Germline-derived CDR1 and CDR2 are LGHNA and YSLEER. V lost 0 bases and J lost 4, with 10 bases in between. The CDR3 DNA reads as TGCGCCAGCAGCCAAGACCCAGGAGTTTACGAGCAGTACTTC. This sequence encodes CASSQDPGVYEQYF.